This T cell receptor beta chain was found in a study of CD8 T cells in Susac syndrome. Roughly 0.45 to 1 ug RNA was reverse transcribed with random hexamers. MiXCR, applied by TCRdb to the immunoSEQ multiplex PCR reads, yields one record per CDR3 protein. The sample carries fewer than 150,000 distinct CDR3 sequences, about 96% recorded once. As controls, healthy donors matched for age and sex were used. Germline CDR1 and CDR2: MDHEN and SYDVKM. V lost 4 bases to trimming and J lost 2 bases; unmatched junction nucleotides: 3. The CDR3 has 15 residues. This clonotype turned up a few times. This receptor was taken from a human donor in good health. Sequencing was performed on CD4+ T cells from PBMCs. This sequence joins TRBV28 and TRBJ1-3; 9 nucleotides match TRBD1. CDR3 sequence: CASSSQGAPGNTIYF. DNA of the CDR3: TGTGCCAGCAGTTCACAGGGGGCACCTGGAAACACCATATATTTT.